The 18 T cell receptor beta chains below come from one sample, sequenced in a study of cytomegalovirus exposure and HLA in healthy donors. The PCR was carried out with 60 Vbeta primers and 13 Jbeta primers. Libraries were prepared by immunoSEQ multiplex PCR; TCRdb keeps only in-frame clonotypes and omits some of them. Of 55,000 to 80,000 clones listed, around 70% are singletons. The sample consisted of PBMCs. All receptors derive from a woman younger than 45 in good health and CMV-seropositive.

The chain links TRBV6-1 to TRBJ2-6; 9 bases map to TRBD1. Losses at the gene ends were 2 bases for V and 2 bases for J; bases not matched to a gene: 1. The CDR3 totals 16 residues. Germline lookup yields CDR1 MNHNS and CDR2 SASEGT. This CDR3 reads CASSERDRAGANVLTF. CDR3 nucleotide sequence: TGTGCCAGCAGTGAAAGGGACAGGGCTGGGGCCAACGTCCTGACTTTC.

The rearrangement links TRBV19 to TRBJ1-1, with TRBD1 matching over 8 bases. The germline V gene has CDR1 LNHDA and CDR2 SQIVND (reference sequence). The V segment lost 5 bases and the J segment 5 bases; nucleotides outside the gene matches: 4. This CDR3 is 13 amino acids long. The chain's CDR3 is CASSSRQGTEAFF. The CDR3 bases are TGTGCCAGTAGTTCGAGACAGGGGACTGAAGCTTTCTTT.

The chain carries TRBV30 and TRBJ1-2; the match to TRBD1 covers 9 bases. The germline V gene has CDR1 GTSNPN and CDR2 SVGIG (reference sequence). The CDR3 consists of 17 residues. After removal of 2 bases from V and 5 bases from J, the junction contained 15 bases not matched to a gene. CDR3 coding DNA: TGTGCCTGGAGTTCTCTCTTGAGGACAGGGGCCTTTTATGGCTACACCTTC. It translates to CAWSSLLRTGAFYGYTF.

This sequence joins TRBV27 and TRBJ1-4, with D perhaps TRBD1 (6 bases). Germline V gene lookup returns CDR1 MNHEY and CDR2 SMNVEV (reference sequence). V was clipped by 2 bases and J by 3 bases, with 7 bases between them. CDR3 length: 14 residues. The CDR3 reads CASSLQGPNEKLFF. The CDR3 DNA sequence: TGTGCCAGCAGTTTACAGGGGCCTAATGAAAAACTGTTTTTT.

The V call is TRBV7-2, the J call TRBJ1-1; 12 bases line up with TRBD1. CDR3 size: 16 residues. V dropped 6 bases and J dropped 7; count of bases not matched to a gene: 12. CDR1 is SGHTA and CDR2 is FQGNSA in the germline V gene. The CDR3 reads CASRNPGQGAVGEAFF. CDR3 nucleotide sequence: TGTGCCAGCAGAAACCCGGGACAGGGGGCTGTTGGTGAAGCTTTCTTT.

The CDR3 loop is CSASPAWGYTF. The CDR3 DNA sequence: TGCAGTGCTAGTCCCGCGTGGGGCTACACCTTC. This chain links TRBV20-1 with TRBJ1-2, with unresolved D. Germline lookup yields CDR1 DFQATT and CDR2 SNEGSKA (reference sequence). The length of the CDR3 is 11 residues. Trimming removed 3 bases at V and 8 bases at J, with 10 bases between.

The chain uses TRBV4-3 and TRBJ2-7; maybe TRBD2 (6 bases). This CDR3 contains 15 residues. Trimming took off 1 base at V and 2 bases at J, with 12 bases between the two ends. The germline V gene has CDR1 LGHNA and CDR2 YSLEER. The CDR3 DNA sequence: TGCGCCAGCAGCCAAGGGGTCGGGAGTCCCTACGAGCAGTACTTC. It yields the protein CASSQGVGSPYEQYF.

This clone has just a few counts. The CDR3 coding sequence is TGTGCCAGCGGTAGAGGGATCACTGAAGCTTTCTTT. Translated, it gives CASGRGITEAFF. This sequence joins TRBV25-1 and TRBJ1-1, with D uncertain. The CDR3 contains 12 residues. With 8 bases removed from V and 4 bases from J, the gap between germline ends came to 11 bases. From germline, CDR1 is MGHDK and CDR2 SYGVNS.

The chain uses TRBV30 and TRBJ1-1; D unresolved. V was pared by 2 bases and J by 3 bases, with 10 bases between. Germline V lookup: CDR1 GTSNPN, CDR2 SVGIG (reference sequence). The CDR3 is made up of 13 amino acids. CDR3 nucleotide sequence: TGTGCCTGGAGTTCCTCACAATACACTGAAGCTTTCTTT. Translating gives CAWSSSQYTEAFF.

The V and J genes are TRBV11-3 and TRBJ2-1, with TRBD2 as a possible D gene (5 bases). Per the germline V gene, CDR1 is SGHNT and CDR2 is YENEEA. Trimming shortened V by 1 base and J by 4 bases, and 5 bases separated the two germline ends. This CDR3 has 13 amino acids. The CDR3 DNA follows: TGTGCCAGCAGCTTAGGAGGGTACAATGAGCAGTTCTTC. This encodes CASSLGGYNEQFF.

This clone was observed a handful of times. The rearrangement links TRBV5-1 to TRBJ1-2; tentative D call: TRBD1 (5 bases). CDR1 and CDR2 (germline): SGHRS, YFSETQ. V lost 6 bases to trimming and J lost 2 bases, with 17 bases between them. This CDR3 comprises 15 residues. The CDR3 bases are TGCGCCAGCAAACCCCTCGGGGGATCAAACTATGGCTACACCTTC. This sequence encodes CASKPLGGSNYGYTF. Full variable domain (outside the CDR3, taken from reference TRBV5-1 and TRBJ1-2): KAGVTQTPRYLIKTRGQQVTLSCSPISGHRSVSWYQQTPGQGLQFLFEYFSETQRNKGNFPGRFSGRQFSNSRSEMNVSTLELGDSALYLCASKPLGGSNYGYTFGSGTRLTVV.

CDR3 sequence: CASSYSGYEQYF. The CDR3 coding sequence is TGTGCCAGCAGTTATTCAGGATACGAGCAGTACTTC. The chain has TRBV2 and TRBJ2-7; D unclear. This CDR3 comprises 12 residues. The V end lost 5 bases, the J end lost 4 bases, and 9 bases lay between the germline ends. The germline CDR1 and CDR2 sequences are SNHLY and FYNNEI.

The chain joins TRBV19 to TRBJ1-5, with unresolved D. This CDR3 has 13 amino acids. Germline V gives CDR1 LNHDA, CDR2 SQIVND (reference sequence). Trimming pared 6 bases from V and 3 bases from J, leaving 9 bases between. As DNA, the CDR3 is TGTGCCAGTAGCCCGGTGATCAATCAGCCCCAGCATTTT. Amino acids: CASSPVINQPQHF.

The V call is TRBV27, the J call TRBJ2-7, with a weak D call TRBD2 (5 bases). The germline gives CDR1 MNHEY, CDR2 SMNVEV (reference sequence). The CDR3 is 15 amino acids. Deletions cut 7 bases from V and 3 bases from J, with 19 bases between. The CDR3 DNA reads TGTGCCAGCACCCCCCTTGGTGGGAGTGGCTACGAGCAGTACTTC. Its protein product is CASTPLGGSGYEQYF.

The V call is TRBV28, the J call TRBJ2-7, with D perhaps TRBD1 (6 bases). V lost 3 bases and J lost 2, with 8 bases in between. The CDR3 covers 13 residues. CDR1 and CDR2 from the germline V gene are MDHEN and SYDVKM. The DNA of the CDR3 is TGTGCCAGCAGTTTGGACAGACCCTACGAGCAGTACTTC. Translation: CASSLDRPYEQYF.

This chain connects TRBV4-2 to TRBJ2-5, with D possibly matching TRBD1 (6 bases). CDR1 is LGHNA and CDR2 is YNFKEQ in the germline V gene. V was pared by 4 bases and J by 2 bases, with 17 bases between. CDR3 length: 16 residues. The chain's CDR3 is CASSPSPGTQQETQYF. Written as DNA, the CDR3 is TGTGCCAGCAGCCCCTCTCCCGGGACACAGCAAGAGACCCAGTACTTC.

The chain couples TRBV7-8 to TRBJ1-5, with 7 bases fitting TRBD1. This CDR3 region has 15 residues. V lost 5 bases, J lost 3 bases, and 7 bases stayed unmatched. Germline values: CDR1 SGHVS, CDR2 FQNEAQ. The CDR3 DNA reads TGTGCCAGCAGCCCCCGGGACAGCTCCAATCAGCCCCAGCATTTT. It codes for CASSPRDSSNQPQHF.

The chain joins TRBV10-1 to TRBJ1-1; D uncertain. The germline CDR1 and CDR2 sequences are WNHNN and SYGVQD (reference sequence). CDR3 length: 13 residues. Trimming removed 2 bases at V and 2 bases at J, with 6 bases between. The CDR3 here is CASSEGLNTEAFF. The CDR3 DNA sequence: TGCGCCAGCAGTGAGGGCCTTAACACTGAAGCTTTCTTT.